This is a list of T cell receptor beta chains from one sample in a study of T cells expressing NK-cell markers. Reanalyzing the 5' RACE reads, TCRdb keeps one entry per CDR3 protein, without DNA. The table for this sample gives 500,000 to 700,000 distinct CDR3 sequences. Sequenced input: blood T cells: a sorted CD56 or NKG2C T cell subset, CD4+ or CD8+ T cells, or bulk PBMC T cells (not recorded which). All receptors come from a man between 18 and 35 years old in good health. CDR3s include the opening cysteine and the closing phenylalanine or tryptophan. Each record gives: V gene, J gene, CDR3 protein.

v_gene: TRBV28; j_gene: TRBJ2-5; CDR3aa: CASNLGYSGREGRQTQYF
v_gene: TRBV20-1; j_gene: TRBJ2-1; CDR3aa: CSASEDREPYNEQFF
v_gene: TRBV12-3/TRBV12-4; j_gene: TRBJ2-7; CDR3aa: CASSLETSIEQYF
v_gene: TRBV28; j_gene: TRBJ1-1; CDR3aa: CASTTDRGRSTEAFF
v_gene: TRBV12-3/TRBV12-4; j_gene: TRBJ1-6; CDR3aa: CASSLAQGDSPLHF
v_gene: TRBV4-2; j_gene: TRBJ2-4; CDR3aa: CASSQGEGLRNIQYF
v_gene: TRBV7-8; j_gene: TRBJ2-7; CDR3aa: CASSYGGRAILYEQYF
v_gene: TRBV12-3/TRBV12-4; j_gene: TRBJ2-1; CDR3aa: CASSRRQGSGTNEQFF
v_gene: TRBV6-5; j_gene: TRBJ2-1; CDR3aa: CASSKGGNEQFF
v_gene: TRBV7-3; j_gene: TRBJ2-1; CDR3aa: CASSFARGPHNEQFF
v_gene: TRBV12-3/TRBV12-4; j_gene: TRBJ1-3; CDR3aa: CASSLPGHYSGNTIYF
v_gene: TRBV3-1; j_gene: TRBJ2-3; CDR3aa: CASSPTGTGGTDTQYF
v_gene: TRBV25-1; j_gene: TRBJ1-1; CDR3aa: CASSEFLGNTEAFF
v_gene: TRBV12-3/TRBV12-4; j_gene: TRBJ2-6; CDR3aa: CASSSLAGANVLTF
v_gene: TRBV11-2; j_gene: TRBJ2-5; CDR3aa: CASSSLQGRGETQYF
v_gene: TRBV12-3/TRBV12-4; j_gene: TRBJ2-3; CDR3aa: CASRARSTQYF
v_gene: TRBV4-3; j_gene: TRBJ2-1; CDR3aa: CASSPGQGYEQFF
v_gene: TRBV5-1; j_gene: TRBJ2-3; CDR3aa: CASSLQGRLTDTQYF
v_gene: TRBV3-1; j_gene: TRBJ2-7; CDR3aa: CASSPDVGGNYEQYF
v_gene: TRBV11-2; j_gene: TRBJ1-5; CDR3aa: CASSSTGQAGQPQHF
v_gene: TRBV20-1; j_gene: TRBJ2-3; CDR3aa: CSAKLPPGDTQYF